These 10 T cell receptor beta chains were all obtained from the same sample, sequenced in a study of blood T cell repertoires in COVID-19. Sequencing used immunoSEQ multiplex PCR; TCRdb keeps in-frame clones, though not all of them. Of hundreds of thousands of clones in the sample, about 89% were seen once. The source material was peripheral blood. The receptors here all came from a woman in her sixties with acute or convalescent COVID-19.

The J gene is TRBJ1-3, the V gene TRBV6-5; the match to TRBD1 covers 7 bases. CDR3 length equals 15 residues. V dropped 2 bases and J dropped 0; count of bases not matched to a gene: 1. Per germline, CDR1 MNHEY and CDR2 SVGAGI. CDR3 nucleotides: TGTGCCAGCAGTTACGCAGGGGGCTCTGGAAACACCATATATTTT. This gives the protein CASSYAGGSGNTIYF.

This chain uses TRBV5-4 with TRBJ2-1; 11 nucleotides agree with TRBD2. This CDR3 is built from 16 residues. Germline CDR1 and CDR2: SGHNT and YYREEE (reference sequence). V lost 0 bases and J lost 5; bases outside the gene matches: 4. The CDR3 here is CASSLETSGVNNEQFF. CDR3 coding DNA: TGTGCCAGCAGCTTGGAGACTAGCGGGGTCAACAATGAGCAGTTCTTC.

This clone was picked up a small number of times. The same CDR3 arises from other DNA sequences in this sample as well. The chain recombines TRBV19 with TRBJ2-3; 9 nucleotides line up with TRBD1. Germline CDR1 LNHDA, CDR2 SQIVND (reference sequence). The CDR3 is 15 amino acids. The trim removed 4 bases at V and 1 base at J, leaving 3 bases unmatched. This chain's CDR3 is CASSRTGAGTDTQYF. CDR3 DNA sequence: TGTGCCAGTAGTAGGACAGGGGCCGGCACAGATACGCAGTATTTT.

This clone was seen more than once but under ten times. This rearrangement joins TRBV5-5 to TRBJ2-1, with 7 bases that match TRBD1. CDR1 SGHKS and CDR2 YYEKEE come from the germline V gene (reference sequence). The CDR3 totals 15 residues. Germline trimming cut 5 bases from V and 2 bases from J; bases unmatched to any gene: 7. The CDR3 spells CASRKGAPAYNEQFF. The CDR3 DNA is TGTGCCAGCAGAAAGGGGGCGCCGGCCTACAATGAGCAGTTCTTC.

The J gene is TRBJ2-1, the V gene TRBV10-3, with 14 bases identical to TRBD2. This CDR3 region has 18 residues. J was trimmed by 10 bases and V by 4 bases; bases with no gene match: 15. Germline V lookup: CDR1 ENHRY, CDR2 SYGVKD. In DNA, the CDR3 is TGTGCCATCAGTGGGGGGACTAGCGGGAGCGAGGTGACTAGGGAGCAGTTCTTC. This codes for CAISGGTSGSEVTREQFF.

CDR3 bases: TGTGCCAGCAGTTCACTAGTTAGGGAGCAGTTCTTC. Its protein product is CASSSLVREQFF. The V call is TRBV27, the J call TRBJ2-1; D possibly corresponds to TRBD2 (5 bases). V was trimmed by 4 bases and J by 10 bases, leaving 11 bases between them. CDR1 and CDR2 (germline): MNHEY, SMNVEV (reference sequence). This CDR3 region has 12 residues.

The chain employs TRBV28 and TRBJ1-2; D unclear. The V gene lost 1 base and the J gene lost 5 bases, with 11 bases spanning the gap. This CDR3 region has 14 residues. From germline, CDR1 is MDHEN and CDR2 SYDVKM. CDR3 in amino acids: CASSLSFLLYGYTF. The CDR3 DNA sequence: TGTGCCAGCAGTTTATCATTCCTGCTATATGGCTACACCTTC.

The chain recombines TRBV4-1 with TRBJ1-2; D not certain. The germline CDR1 and CDR2 sequences are MGHRA and YSYEKL. The CDR3 is made up of 15 amino acids. V was clipped by 0 bases and J by 4 bases, with 12 bases between them. CDR3 sequence (DNA): TGCGCCAGCAGCCAAGATGTCCCTTATATCTATGGCTACACCTTC. Translating it yields CASSQDVPYIYGYTF.

The chain uses TRBV5-1 and TRBJ2-3, with D uncertain. CDR3 size: 14 residues. The germline V gene has CDR1 SGHRS and CDR2 YFSETQ. The ends were cut back, 0 bases at V and 2 bases at J, with 7 bases in the middle. The CDR3 DNA reads as TGCGCCAGCAGCTTGGGTTCTAACACAGATACGCAGTATTTT. This translates into CASSLGSNTDTQYF.

This clone was seen only once. J is TRBJ2-1 and V is TRBV2, with D maybe TRBD2 (5 bases). This CDR3 is built from 15 residues. V was pared by 2 bases and J by 4 bases, with 12 bases between. CDR1 and CDR2 (germline): SNHLY, FYNNEI. The CDR3 DNA reads as TGTGCCAGCAGTGAAATGGTAGCGAGATACAATGAGCAGTTCTTC. Its translation: CASSEMVARYNEQFF.